Described below is a single T cell receptor (beta chain) sequence and its context. The trim removed 4 bases at V and 5 bases at J, leaving 5 bases unmatched. The length of the CDR3 is 15 residues. From germline, CDR1 is LGHNA and CDR2 YNFKEQ. This entry belongs to a study of OX40 agonist ivuxolimab in advanced cancers. Whole-study context: The mean age was approximately 60 years, ranging from about 20 to 79, with under 90% of participants male.

Assay used: immunoSEQ multiplex PCR; TCRdb lists only in-frame clones, some missing. The sample carries tens of thousands of clones, 91% recorded once. The sequencing used CD4+ or CD8+ T cells sorted from blood, collected in a trial of the OX40 agonist ivuxolimab. This clonotype was obtained from an adult with an advanced solid tumor such as melanoma, head and neck, liver or kidney cancer. V is TRBV4-2 and J is TRBJ2-3; the match to TRBD2 covers 11 bases. The CDR3 nucleotides read TGTGCCAGCAGCCGAACTAGCGGGGGTGAAGATACGCAGTATTTT. Amino acid sequence: CASSRTSGGEDTQYF.